These 27 T cell receptor beta chains originate from one sample sequenced in a study of post-analysis software for immune sequencing data. The TCR beta cDNA libraries contained unique molecular identifiers. One entry per CDR3 protein results from TCRdb running MiXCR on the PCR reads. The sample holds about 460,000 distinct CDR3 sequences, under 55% seen once. Findings of the study overall: Compared with controls, patients had more of five TRBV segments, including TRBV5-6, TRBV5-1 and TRBV20-1.

No antigen is known for these receptors. Sequenced: blood. These receptors were obtained from a girl aged 10-17 years with multiple sclerosis.

The chain carries TRBV4-1 and TRBJ1-1; 9 bases match TRBD1. CDR1 and CDR2 (germline): MGHRA, YSYEKL. Trimming took 4 bases from V and 1 from J; bases not matched to a gene: 7. This CDR3 has 16 amino acids. CDR3 loop: CASSRGQGYENTEAFF. The CDR3 coding sequence is TGCGCCAGCAGCCGCGGACAGGGGTATGAGAACACTGAAGCTTTCTTT.

V usage is TRBV21-1 and J usage is TRBJ1-5. TRBV21-1 is a listed pseudogene. This CDR3 region has 14 residues. This CDR3 is CASSIEEMTQPQHF. CDR3 bases: TGTGCCAGCAGCATTGAAGAGATGACTCAGCCCCAGCATTTT.

There are a few counts of this clonotype. The genes are TRBV20-1 and TRBJ2-5, with a weak D call TRBD1 (6 bases). Germline V lookup: CDR1 DFQATT, CDR2 SNEGSKA (reference sequence). The CDR3 length is 14 residues. V lost 0 bases, J lost 5 bases, and 13 bases lay in between. The CDR3 nucleotides read TGCAGTGCTAGAGATCATCAGGGGTGGGAGACCCAGTACTTC. As protein: CSARDHQGWETQYF.

The chain links TRBV12-3 or TRBV12-4 to TRBJ2-3; possibly TRBD1 for D (5 bases). The CDR3 consists of 12 residues. V dropped 5 bases and J dropped 8 bases, with 11 bases sitting between them. CDR3 amino acids: CASSGLRGTQYF. The CDR3 DNA is TGTGCCAGCAGTGGGCTTAGGGGTACGCAGTATTTT.

The chain combines TRBV4-2 with TRBJ2-1; 12 nucleotides line up with TRBD2. The J segment lost 7 bases and the V segment lost 2 bases, leaving 9 bases of the junction unmatched. The germline V gene encodes CDR1 LGHNA and CDR2 YNFKEQ. CDR3 length: 17 residues. The CDR3 loop is CASSQLQGTSGRNEQFF. The CDR3 bases are TGTGCCAGCAGCCAACTGCAGGGCACTAGCGGGAGGAATGAGCAGTTCTTC.

In DNA form, the CDR3 reads TGTGCCACCAGCAGAGCAGGGGCCAGGTATGGCTACACCTTC. Its protein product is CATSRAGARYGYTF. The rearrangement joins TRBV15 to TRBJ1-2; D is possibly TRBD1 (6 bases). Trimming left V 1 base short and J 5 bases short, with 11 bases between. CDR1 and CDR2 (germline): LNHNV, YYDKDF (reference sequence). CDR3 length: 14 residues.

In its sample, this clonotype was seen a few times. This chain links TRBV6-1 with TRBJ2-7, with 11 bases fitting TRBD1. V lost 3 bases to trimming and J lost 0 bases; unmatched junction nucleotides: 7. This CDR3 has 17 amino acids. Germline lookup yields CDR1 MNHNS and CDR2 SASEGT. The CDR3 DNA sequence: TGTGCCAGCAGTGAGGCCCGGACAGGGGGCCGCTCCTACGAGCAGTACTTC. Its protein product is CASSEARTGGRSYEQYF.

Notes on this clonotype: Its ends do not fully match the called genes, so a read error is possible. V usage is TRBV7-9 and J usage is TRBJ1-2; D is possibly TRBD1 (6 bases). CDR1 SEHNR and CDR2 FQNEAQ come from the germline V gene (reference sequence). The CDR3 extends over 20 amino acids. The CDR3 loop is CASSLAGYRNKRQEGYGYIF. The CDR3 DNA reads as TGTGCCAGCAGCTTAGCAGGCTACAGAAATAAAAGACAGGAAGGCTATGGCTACATCTTC.

The chain has TRBV7-3 and TRBJ2-1; 8 bases fit TRBD2. Looked up from germline, CDR1 is SGHTA and CDR2 is FQGTGA. The CDR3 has 16 amino acids. V shed 5 bases, J shed 7 bases, and the junction held 13 bases outside the gene matches. CDR3 nucleotide sequence: TGTGCCAGCAGCCCACTACGGGAGGGCCTTGGGAATGAGCAGTTCTTC. Its protein product is CASSPLREGLGNEQFF.

This clonotype was observed a handful of times. The chain is built from TRBV14 and TRBJ1-1; D not resolved. Germline V gene data show CDR1 as SGHDN and CDR2 as FVKESK. V was cut by 4 bases and J by 3 bases, with 6 bases left in between. The CDR3 is 12 amino acids. CDR3: CASSPGDTEAFF. The CDR3 nucleotides are TGTGCCAGCAGCCCCGGGGACACTGAAGCTTTCTTT.

This clonotype occurred once. V usage is TRBV20-1 and J usage is TRBJ1-6; tentative D call: TRBD1 (6 bases). CDR3 length equals 13 residues. V lost 3 bases and J lost 8, with 11 bases in between. CDR1 and CDR2 (germline): DFQATT, SNEGSKA (reference sequence). Here the CDR3 reads CSARRTAYSPLHF. CDR3 DNA sequence: TGCAGTGCTAGGCGGACAGCTTATTCACCCCTCCACTTT.

This clonotype came up a few times. The gene calls are TRBV6-5 and TRBJ1-2; perhaps TRBD1 as D (5 bases). Looked up from germline, CDR1 is MNHEY and CDR2 is SVGAGI. The V end lost 2 bases, the J end lost 1 base, and 11 bases lay between the germline ends. The CDR3 has 15 residues. The CDR3 region has the DNA TGTGCCAGCAGTTACGGGACCTCTCTTAACTATGGCTACACCTTC. Encoded protein: CASSYGTSLNYGYTF.

The rearrangement joins TRBV7-9 to TRBJ2-7; D may match TRBD1 or TRBD2 (5 bases each). The ends were cut back, 5 bases at V and 2 bases at J, with 16 bases in the middle. There are 15 residues in the CDR3. Germline V lookup: CDR1 SEHNR, CDR2 FQNEAQ (reference sequence). The CDR3 loop reads CASSARGVSTYEQYF. The CDR3 DNA reads TGTGCCAGCAGCGCGAGGGGAGTGTCAACCTACGAGCAGTACTTC. The full variable domain, rest sourced from reference TRBV7-9 and TRBJ2-7, is DTGVSQNPRHKITKRGQNVTFRCDPISEHNRLYWYRQTLGQGPEFLTYFQNEAQLEKSRLLSDRFSAERPKGSFSTLEIQRTEQGDSAMYLCASSARGVSTYEQYFGPGTRLTVT.

With regard to this clonotype: A read error may account for a junction end that differs from germline. V usage is TRBV5-1 and J usage is TRBJ1-2; 7 bases are a match to TRBD1. The CDR3 loop spans 15 amino acids. Germline V gene lookup returns CDR1 SGHRS and CDR2 YFSETQ. The CDR3 region is CASSLFVGRGPGHTF. CDR3 bases: TGCGCCAGCAGCTTATTTGTGGGAAGGGGGCCTGGCCACACCTTC.

This clonotype was counted only a few times. This rearrangement joins TRBV9 to TRBJ2-7, with D hard to call. The germline V gene encodes CDR1 SGDLS and CDR2 YYNGEE. This CDR3 contains 14 residues. Deletions cut 4 bases from V and 0 bases from J, with 11 bases between. This chain's CDR3 is CASSKVLSSYEQYF. Written as DNA, the CDR3 is TGTGCCAGCAGCAAGGTTTTGAGCTCCTACGAGCAGTACTTC.

This clonotype was observed a handful of times. One end of the junction fails to match germline, which may point to a read error. CDR3 sequence: CATSDFDERFF. CDR3 coding DNA: TGTGCCACCAGTGATTTTGATGAGCGGTTCTTC. J is TRBJ2-1 and V is TRBV24-1; D call uncertain. Germline CDR1 and CDR2: KGHDR and SFDVKD. The CDR3 loop spans 11 amino acids.

The table lists this clonotype with many counts. V is TRBV5-6 and J is TRBJ1-2; D unresolved. CDR3 size: 15 residues. V lost 0 bases and J lost 0, with 9 bases in between. CDR1 and CDR2 from the germline V gene are SGHDT and YYEEEE. The CDR3 reads CASSLGLTANYGYTF. The CDR3 DNA reads as TGTGCCAGCAGCTTGGGCCTAACAGCTAACTATGGCTACACCTTC.

The rearrangement uses TRBV7-6 and TRBJ2-3; D is possibly TRBD1 or TRBD2 (5 bases each). CDR3 length equals 14 residues. Trimming took 5 bases from V and 2 from J, leaving 11 bases between them. The V gene's germline CDR1 is SGHVS and CDR2 FNYEAQ. The CDR3: CASSTGPTTDTQYF. As DNA, the CDR3 is TGTGCCAGCAGCACGGGGCCCACCACAGATACGCAGTATTTT.

V and J are TRBV6-2 or TRBV6-3 and TRBJ2-1; no definite D call. The ends were cut back, 5 bases at V and 4 bases at J, with 15 bases in the middle. CDR3 length: 15 residues. The germline V gene has CDR1 MNHEY and CDR2 SVGEGT. This CDR3 is CASSTLTEQYNEQFF. The CDR3 DNA follows: TGTGCCAGCAGTACTCTGACGGAGCAATACAATGAGCAGTTCTTC.

This chain joins TRBV20-1 and TRBJ1-5; D perhaps matches TRBD1 (6 bases). Germline assignment: CDR1 DFQATT and CDR2 SNEGSKA (reference sequence). The ends were cut back, 6 bases at V and 7 bases at J, with 13 bases in the middle. CDR3 length: 12 residues. CDR3 nucleotide sequence: TGCAGTGCCAAGATTGGGGGCCAGCCCCAGCATTTT. Protein product: CSAKIGGQPQHF.

This clonotype was seen a handful of times. The V and J genes are TRBV29-1 and TRBJ2-5, with D possibly TRBD1 on 6 matching bases. Looked up from germline, CDR1 is SQVTM and CDR2 is ANQGSEA. Deletions cut 6 bases from V and 0 bases from J, with 14 bases between. The length of the CDR3 is 14 residues. The chain's CDR3 is CSVVLTGHQETQYF. CDR3 bases: TGCAGCGTCGTCCTGACAGGCCACCAAGAGACCCAGTACTTC.

This chain joins TRBV6-6 and TRBJ2-1; 12 bases agree with TRBD2. The CDR3 runs 14 residues. J gave up 7 bases and V 7 bases, and 5 bases lay outside the gene matches. Germline V gene data show CDR1 as MNHNY and CDR2 as SVGAGI (reference sequence). CDR3 sequence: CASTMGTSGNEQFF. CDR3 bases: TGTGCCAGCACCATGGGGACTAGCGGGAATGAGCAGTTCTTC.

Ten or more counts support this clonotype. J is TRBJ2-6 and V is TRBV29-1; D gene unclear. The length of the CDR3 is 13 residues. Germline CDR1 reads SQVTM; CDR2 reads ANQGSEA. V was clipped by 3 bases and J by 1 base, with 4 bases between them. Here the CDR3 DNA reads TGCAGCGTTGAGATTTCTGGGGCCAACGTCCTGACTTTC. This gives the protein CSVEISGANVLTF.

The CDR3 DNA reads TGCGCCAGCAGCCAAGATGGATCCCCTAGCGTATACGAGCAGTACTTC. Translation: CASSQDGSPSVYEQYF. The chain has TRBV4-1 and TRBJ2-7, with TRBD2 as a possible D gene (6 bases). This CDR3 region has 16 residues. Trimming pared 0 bases from V and 4 bases from J, leaving 16 bases between. The V gene's germline CDR1 is MGHRA and CDR2 YSYEKL.

The chain has TRBV20-1 and TRBJ2-3; 9 nucleotides match TRBD2. V was clipped by 1 base and J by 2 bases; unmatched bases: 4. The CDR3 has 15 residues. Per the germline V gene, CDR1 is DFQATT and CDR2 is SNEGSKA (reference sequence). The CDR3 protein is CSARGAGGYTDTQYF. The CDR3 nucleotides are TGCAGTGCTAGAGGGGCGGGAGGGTACACAGATACGCAGTATTTT.

This chain uses TRBV6-2 or TRBV6-3 with TRBJ1-2; D is undetermined. This CDR3 region has 12 residues. Germline V gives CDR1 MNHEY, CDR2 SVGEGT. Trimming took 6 bases from V and 7 from J, leaving 12 bases between them. In DNA, the CDR3 is TGTGCCAGCAGCCGATTCACGGGTGGCTACACCTTC. It encodes CASSRFTGGYTF.

The chain carries TRBV12-3 or TRBV12-4 and TRBJ2-5, with 7 bases that match TRBD1. V shed 3 bases and J 11 bases; nucleotides not matched to a gene: 12. This CDR3 has 14 residues. CDR3 amino acids: CASSFTGQTNEQYF. The CDR3 nucleotides read TGTGCCAGCAGTTTTACGGGACAGACCAATGAGCAGTACTTC.